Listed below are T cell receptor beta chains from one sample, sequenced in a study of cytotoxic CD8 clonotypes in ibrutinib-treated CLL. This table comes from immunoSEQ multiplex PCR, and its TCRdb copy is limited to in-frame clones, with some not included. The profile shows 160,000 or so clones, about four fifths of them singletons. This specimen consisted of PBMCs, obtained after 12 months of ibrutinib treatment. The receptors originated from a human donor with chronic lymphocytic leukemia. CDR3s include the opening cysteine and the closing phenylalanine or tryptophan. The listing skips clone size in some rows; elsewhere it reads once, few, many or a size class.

cdr3_aa: CASSERGREKLFF; v_call: TRBV6-1; clone_size: -
cdr3_aa: CASSRQGNRWSPLHF; v_call: TRBV19; clone_size: -
cdr3_aa: CASSPPPGGSPLHF; v_call: TRBV28; clone_size: few
cdr3_aa: CASSPLRAPLHF; v_call: TRBV28; clone_size: few
cdr3_aa: CASTFRQGPYEQYF; v_call: TRBV27; clone_size: -
cdr3_aa: CASSGYIRGSLSGNTIYF; v_call: TRBV9; clone_size: -
cdr3_aa: CARSLAFPGTTIVYGYTF; v_call: TRBV5-3; clone_size: once
cdr3_aa: CASSSRERGETQYF; v_call: TRBV28; clone_size: -
cdr3_aa: CASTKREGPMNTEAFF; v_call: TRBV19; clone_size: -
cdr3_aa: CASSLGPGPSGRSRTGELFF; v_call: TRBV5-1; clone_size: -
cdr3_aa: CASSQRAGGRIHEQFF; v_call: TRBV4-3; clone_size: -
cdr3_aa: CASSARGAPWDEQYF; v_call: TRBV9; clone_size: -
cdr3_aa: CASSESRGREGGNEQFF; v_call: TRBV25-1; clone_size: -
cdr3_aa: CASSIGQGGNYGYTF; v_call: TRBV10-1; clone_size: -
cdr3_aa: CASSLAPPALGGLTDTQYF; v_call: TRBV7-8; clone_size: -
cdr3_aa: CSVVGNSGNTIYF; v_call: TRBV29-1; clone_size: -
cdr3_aa: CAISERTDEKLFF; v_call: TRBV10-3; clone_size: -
cdr3_aa: CASSILAGQEQYF; v_call: TRBV19; clone_size: -
cdr3_aa: CAISDLRGQGDEKLFF; v_call: TRBV10-3; clone_size: -
cdr3_aa: CSVHRPKGGEKLFF; v_call: TRBV29-1; clone_size: few
cdr3_aa: CASRAAGGYNEQFF; v_call: TRBV5-1; clone_size: -
cdr3_aa: CASSYSTGGTYEQYF; v_call: TRBV6-6; clone_size: -
cdr3_aa: CANLPGTGVTGANVLTF; v_call: TRBV6-4; clone_size: -
cdr3_aa: CASSSGLSTDTQYF; v_call: TRBV6-4; clone_size: -
cdr3_aa: CAISRSGQETQYF; v_call: TRBV10-3; clone_size: -
cdr3_aa: CAISTDRNEQYF; v_call: TRBV10-3; clone_size: -
cdr3_aa: CSVEGVEGQGKTGELFF; v_call: TRBV29-1; clone_size: -
cdr3_aa: CASRGKNEKLFF; v_call: TRBV6-6; clone_size: few
cdr3_aa: CASSQGSRQVGGGYTF; v_call: TRBV4-1; clone_size: -
cdr3_aa: CASSLRERYEQYF; v_call: TRBV7-9; clone_size: -
cdr3_aa: CASRRLGQGGMPQHF; v_call: TRBV28; clone_size: -
cdr3_aa: CASSPRLGGGYTF; v_call: TRBV27; clone_size: few
cdr3_aa: CASSWYSNQPQHF; v_call: TRBV28; clone_size: once
cdr3_aa: CATSRGGLAASYEQYF; v_call: TRBV15; clone_size: -
cdr3_aa: CASSRLPGTSGNTIYF; v_call: TRBV7-2; clone_size: -
cdr3_aa: CASSSSGQGLNYGYTF; v_call: TRBV28; clone_size: -
cdr3_aa: CASSTGGAGSNEQFF; v_call: TRBV7-2; clone_size: once
cdr3_aa: CASSPPLRDTQRANYGYTF; v_call: TRBV18; clone_size: -
cdr3_aa: CASSPRPDYNEQFF; v_call: TRBV7-7; clone_size: -
cdr3_aa: CASSSPGQTNIQYF; v_call: TRBV5-5; clone_size: -
cdr3_aa: CASSSVAGHQETQYF; v_call: TRBV7-6; clone_size: -
cdr3_aa: CASSLAAGGANSPLHF; v_call: TRBV5-1; clone_size: -
cdr3_aa: CASSRWGPFNQPQHF; v_call: TRBV27; clone_size: few
cdr3_aa: CASSPGDSYNSPLHF; v_call: TRBV28; clone_size: -
cdr3_aa: CASSWGERTVSYEQYF; v_call: TRBV5-1; clone_size: -
cdr3_aa: CASSAVAAGGTDTQYF; v_call: TRBV6-4; clone_size: once
cdr3_aa: CASSLGGTGGQDTQYF; v_call: TRBV5-1; clone_size: -
cdr3_aa: CASSFRESGYTF; v_call: TRBV4-3; clone_size: -
cdr3_aa: CASSELRGPEAFF; v_call: TRBV25-1; clone_size: -
cdr3_aa: CASRGGNTEAFF; v_call: TRBV19; clone_size: -
cdr3_aa: CASSARTSGGQPEQYF; v_call: TRBV19; clone_size: -
cdr3_aa: CASSQEGRVGETQYF; v_call: TRBV4-2; clone_size: once
cdr3_aa: CASRDARGDWEKLFF; v_call: TRBV28; clone_size: -
cdr3_aa: CASSRGTSGNTGELFF; v_call: TRBV11-2; clone_size: -
cdr3_aa: CASRRDRGTDTQYF; v_call: TRBV5-4; clone_size: -
cdr3_aa: CASSIAGPGGPQHF; v_call: TRBV19; clone_size: many
cdr3_aa: CASSREASGSTYEQYF; v_call: TRBV4-1; clone_size: -